This passage covers 7 T cell receptor beta chains from one sample sequenced in a study of blood T cell repertoires in COVID-19 (dated by TCRdb to about 2020). Library generation was performed with the immunoSEQ multiplex PCR assay. TCRdb retrieved this table from immuneACCESS and kept in-frame rearrangements only. Not all clones are present; in checked studies, unresolved V genes account for under half, and no reason is known for the remainder. The sample table contains approximately 310,000 clones; only one count was recorded for 80% to 90% of them. The leading ten clones occupy 2.2% of the sample. The sequenced sample consisted of PBMCs or T cells enriched from blood (not recorded which). These receptor sequences come from a man aged 25-45 years who had recovered from COVID-19.

This sequence joins TRBV3-1 (or the pseudogene TRBV3-2) and TRBJ2-5; maybe TRBD1 (6 bases). V lost 3 bases to trimming and J lost 1 base, with 18 bases between them. From germline, CDR1 is LGHDT and CDR2 YNNKEL (reference sequence). This CDR3 has 17 residues. CDR3 nucleotides: TGTGCCAGCAGCCACCTAATGGACAGCGACCTCCAAGAGACCCAGTACTTC. Its protein is CASSHLMDSDLQETQYF.

The gene calls are TRBV5-5 and TRBJ2-1; 7 bases agree with TRBD1. CDR1 is SGHKS and CDR2 is YYEKEE in the germline V gene (reference sequence). Trimming cost V 3 bases and J 7 bases; bases outside gene matches: 10. The CDR3 has 15 residues. In nucleotides, the CDR3 is TGTGCCAGCAGCTGGTGGGGACAGACTCTAAATGAGCAGTTCTTC. Its translation: CASSWWGQTLNEQFF.

The rearrangement joins TRBV15 to TRBJ2-3; possible D gene TRBD1, 7 bases. CDR1 is LNHNV and CDR2 is YYDKDF in the germline V gene (reference sequence). This CDR3 comprises 15 residues. Trimming cost V 3 bases and J 1 base, with 11 bases left between them. In nucleotides, the CDR3 is TGTGCCACCAGCAGGGAGGGGGCCCGCACAGATACGCAGTATTTT. Translated, it gives CATSREGARTDTQYF.

The V call is TRBV2, the J call TRBJ1-3, with 8 bases matching TRBD1. Trimming cost V 5 bases and J 0 bases; bases outside gene matches: 9. This CDR3 has 17 amino acids. CDR1 SNHLY and CDR2 FYNNEI come from the germline V gene. DNA for the CDR3: TGTGCCAGCAGTCCAGGGACAGGTTCAAACTCTGGAAACACCATATATTTT. This sequence encodes CASSPGTGSNSGNTIYF.

The chain employs TRBV7-3 and TRBJ2-3; a weak D match, TRBD2 (7 bases). V was pared by 2 bases and J by 2 bases, with 8 bases between. The CDR3 contains 14 residues. Germline assignment: CDR1 SGHTA and CDR2 FQGTGA. Here the CDR3 reads CASSLAGATDTQYF. In DNA, the CDR3 is TGTGCCAGCAGCTTAGCGGGGGCCACAGATACGCAGTATTTT.

The chain combines TRBV6-4 with TRBJ2-3; D may be TRBD1 (6 bases). CDR1 MRHNA and CDR2 SNTAGT come from the germline V gene. V was trimmed by 0 bases and J by 6 bases, leaving 16 bases between them. The CDR3 is 16 residues long. The CDR3 loop reads CASSDSGARRIDTQYF. The CDR3 coding sequence is TGTGCCAGCAGTGACTCGGGGGCCCGTCGTATTGATACGCAGTATTTT.

The sample holds a few counts of this clone. This chain links TRBV18 with TRBJ1-1, with D perhaps matching TRBD1 (5 bases). The ends were cut back, 6 bases at V and 5 bases at J, with 10 bases in the middle. This CDR3 contains 12 residues. From germline, CDR1 is KGHSH and CDR2 LQKENI. The CDR3 bases are TGTGCCAGCTCTCGGGGGGTAACTGAAGCTTTCTTT. Encoded protein: CASSRGVTEAFF. The whole variable domain, remainder taken from reference TRBV18 and TRBJ1-1, is NAGVMQNPRHLVRRRGQEARLRCSPMKGHSHVYWYRQLPEEGLKFMVYLQKENIIDESGMPKERFSAEFPKEGPSILRIQQVVRGDSAAYFCASSRGVTEAFFGQGTRLTVV.